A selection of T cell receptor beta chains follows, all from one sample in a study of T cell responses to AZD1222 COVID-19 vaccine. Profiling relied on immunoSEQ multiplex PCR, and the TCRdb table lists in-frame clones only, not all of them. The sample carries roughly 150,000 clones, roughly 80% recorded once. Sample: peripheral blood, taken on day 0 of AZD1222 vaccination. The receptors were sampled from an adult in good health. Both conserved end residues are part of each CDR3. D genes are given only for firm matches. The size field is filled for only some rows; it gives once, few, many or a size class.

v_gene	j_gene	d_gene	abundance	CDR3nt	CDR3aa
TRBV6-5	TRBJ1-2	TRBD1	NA	TGTGCCAGCAGTACGGGACAGGGTGGCTACACCTTC	CASSTGQGGYTF
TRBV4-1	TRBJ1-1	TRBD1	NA	TGCGCCAGCAGCCAACCGGGACAGGGGAACACTGAAGCTTTCTTT	CASSQPGQGNTEAFF
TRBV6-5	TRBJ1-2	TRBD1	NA	TGTGCCAGCAGTTACTCCTATCAGGGGGGCTATGGCTACACCTTC	CASSYSYQGGYGYTF
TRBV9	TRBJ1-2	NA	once	TGTGCCAGCAGCGTTTCAGGGAACTATGGCTACACCTTC	CASSVSGNYGYTF
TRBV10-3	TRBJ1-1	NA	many	TGTGCCATCAGTGAGCTCAGAGAGCCTCTCATGGCTGAAGCTTTCTTT	CAISELREPLMAEAFF
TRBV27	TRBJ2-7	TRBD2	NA	TGTGCCAGCAGTTTACCGGGACTACCCTACGAGCAGTACTTC	CASSLPGLPYEQYF
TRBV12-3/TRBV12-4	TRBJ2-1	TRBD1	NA	TGTGCCAGCAACAAGGACAGGGTATCTGAGCAGTTCTTC	CASNKDRVSEQFF
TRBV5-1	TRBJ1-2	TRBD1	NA	TGCGCCAGCAGCTTAAAGATTACAGGGGTCGGCTACACCTTC	CASSLKITGVGYTF
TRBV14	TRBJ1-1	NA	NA	TGTGCCAGCAGCCAAGGGCTAGGGGGGCAAAAGAACACTGAAGCTTTCTTT	CASSQGLGGQKNTEAFF
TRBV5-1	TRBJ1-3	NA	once	TGCGCCAGCAGCTTGGGACAGACCCACTCTGGAAACACCATATATTTT	CASSLGQTHSGNTIYF
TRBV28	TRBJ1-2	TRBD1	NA	TGTGCCAGCAGTTGGGACAGAGCTAACTATGGCTACACCTTC	CASSWDRANYGYTF
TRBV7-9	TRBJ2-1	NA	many	TGTGCCAGCAGCTTTAGTCTTAGCCCCAGCTCCTACAATGAGCAGTTCTTC	CASSFSLSPSSYNEQFF
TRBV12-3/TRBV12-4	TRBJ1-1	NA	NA	TGTGCCAGCAGTCCCGGACTTCGCACTGAAGCTTTCTTT	CASSPGLRTEAFF
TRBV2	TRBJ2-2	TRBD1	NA	TGTGCCAGCAGTCACCCAATCGGACAGGGCAACACCGGGGAGCTGTTTTTT	CASSHPIGQGNTGELFF
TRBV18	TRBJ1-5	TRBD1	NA	TGTGCCAGCTCACCGGGACAGGGTAGAGTTCAGCCCCAGCATTTT	CASSPGQGRVQPQHF
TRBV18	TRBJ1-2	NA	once	TGTGCCAGCTCAGGGGGGTATGGCTACACCTTC	CASSGGYGYTF
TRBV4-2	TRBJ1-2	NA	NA	TGTGCCAGCAGCCAAAAAGGGGTCGGACAGACCTATGGCTACACCTTC	CASSQKGVGQTYGYTF
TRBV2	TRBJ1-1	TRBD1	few	TGTGCCAGCAGTCCCACGGACAGGGGCAACACTGAAGCTTTCTTT	CASSPTDRGNTEAFF
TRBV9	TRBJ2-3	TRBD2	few	TGTGCCAGCAGCGCTGCTAGCGGGGGTAGCACAGATACGCAGTATTTT	CASSAASGGSTDTQYF
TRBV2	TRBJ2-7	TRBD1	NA	TGTGCCAGCAGTATTGGACAGGTAGTGGCCTACGAGCAGTACTTC	CASSIGQVVAYEQYF
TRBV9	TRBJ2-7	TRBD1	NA	TGTGCCAGCAGCGTAGATTCAGGGGGCTTTGACGAGCAGTACTTC	CASSVDSGGFDEQYF
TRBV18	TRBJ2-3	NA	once	TGTGCCAGCTCACCCGTCCTTGAGGAGGTTAATACGCAGTATTTT	CASSPVLEEVNTQYF
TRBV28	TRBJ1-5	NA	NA	TGTGCCAGCAGTTTACAGGGCTATCAGCCCCAGCATTTT	CASSLQGYQPQHF
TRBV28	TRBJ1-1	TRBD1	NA	TGTGCCAGCAAGGGACAGGGTATAAGTGAAGCTTTCTTT	CASKGQGISEAFF
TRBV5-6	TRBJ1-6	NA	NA	TGTGCCAGCAGCTTGGAGAGAGTAGATTCACCCCTCCACTTT	CASSLERVDSPLHF
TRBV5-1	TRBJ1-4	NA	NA	TGCGCCAGCACGGGGGGAATTAAGGGGTCCTCATCAACTAATGAAAAACTGTTTTTT	CASTGGIKGSSSTNEKLFF
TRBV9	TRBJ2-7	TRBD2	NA	TGTGCCAGCAGCAACTCGGGGGGGCAGTCCTACGAGCAGTACTTC	CASSNSGGQSYEQYF
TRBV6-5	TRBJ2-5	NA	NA	TGTGCCAGCACCGGGGAAGAGACCCAGTACTTC	CASTGEETQYF
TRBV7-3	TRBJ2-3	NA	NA	TGTGCCAGCAGCTTAACGTCTCAGGGGTTGAGGAGCACAGATACGCAGTATTTT	CASSLTSQGLRSTDTQYF
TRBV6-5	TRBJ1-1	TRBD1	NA	TGTGCCAGCTGGAACAGGGGAAACACTGAAGCTTTCTTT	CASWNRGNTEAFF
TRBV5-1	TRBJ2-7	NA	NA	TGCGCCAGCAGCTTGGTCCTCTCCTACGAGCAGTACTTC	CASSLVLSYEQYF
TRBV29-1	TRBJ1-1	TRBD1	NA	TGCAGCGCTTCAAAGACAGGGGGAACTGAAGCTTTCTTT	CSASKTGGTEAFF
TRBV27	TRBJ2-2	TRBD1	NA	TGTGCCAGCACCTTACAGCCAGGGGGCGGTAGCGGGGAGCTGTTTTTT	CASTLQPGGGSGELFF
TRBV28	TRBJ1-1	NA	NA	TGTGCCAGCACATTGGGACTTCATAACACTGAAGCTTTCTTT	CASTLGLHNTEAFF
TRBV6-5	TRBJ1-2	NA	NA	TGTGCCAGCAGTTACTCAGGGGCCTTGGATGGCTACACCTTC	CASSYSGALDGYTF
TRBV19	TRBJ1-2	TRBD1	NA	TGTGCCAGTAGTCCGAACCCATGGACAGGTTTTGGCTACACCTTC	CASSPNPWTGFGYTF
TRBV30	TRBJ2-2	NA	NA	TGTGCCTGGAGTCTGTCTGGGGCCGGGGAGCTGTTTTTT	CAWSLSGAGELFF
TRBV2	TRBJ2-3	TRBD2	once	TGTGCCAGCAGTGCCCACCGACTAGCGGGGGGGACAGATACGCAGTATTTT	CASSAHRLAGGTDTQYF
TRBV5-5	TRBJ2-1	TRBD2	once	TGTGCCAGCAGCGTTAGCGGGGGGGTACTCAATGAGCAGTTCTTC	CASSVSGGVLNEQFF
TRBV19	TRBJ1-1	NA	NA	TGTGCCAGTAGTTTGTCTCAGAACACTGAAGCTTTCTTT	CASSLSQNTEAFF
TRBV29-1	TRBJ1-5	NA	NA	TGCAGCATGGAGCCGGGGGGCCCCGGTGCTCAGCCCCAGCATTTT	CSMEPGGPGAQPQHF
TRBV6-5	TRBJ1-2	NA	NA	TGTGCCAGCCTGACTCGGTTCAGGGACTATGGCTACACCTTC	CASLTRFRDYGYTF
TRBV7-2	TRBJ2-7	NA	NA	TGTGCCAGCAGCTTACAAGCCGGGACTCAGGGGGGCGAGCAGTACTTC	CASSLQAGTQGGEQYF
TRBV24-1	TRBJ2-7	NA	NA	TGTGCCACCAGTGATTGGGACACCTACGAGCAGTACTTC	CATSDWDTYEQYF
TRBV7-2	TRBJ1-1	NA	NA	TGTGCCAGCAGACCCAGGTACACTGAAGCTTTCTTT	CASRPRYTEAFF
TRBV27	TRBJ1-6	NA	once	TGTGCCAGCAAACCCCCCGGGACACCTTATAATTCACCCCTCCACTTT	CASKPPGTPYNSPLHF
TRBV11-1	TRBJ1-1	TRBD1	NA	TGTGCCAGCAGCGTGACAGGGCGCACTGAAGCTTTCTTT	CASSVTGRTEAFF
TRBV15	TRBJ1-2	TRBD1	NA	TGTGCCACCAGCAGAGTATTTGCAGGGGGTAATGGCTACACCTTC	CATSRVFAGGNGYTF
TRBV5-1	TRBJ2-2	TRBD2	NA	TGCGCCAGCAGCGTGCGAGCCGGGACTAGCGGGGGGATCAAGAGCACCGGGGAGCTGTTTTTT	CASSVRAGTSGGIKSTGELFF
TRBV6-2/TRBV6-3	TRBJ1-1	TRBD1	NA	TGTGCCAGCAGTTCCACCGCTGCCGACAGGGTAGGAGAAGCTTTCTTT	CASSSTAADRVGEAFF
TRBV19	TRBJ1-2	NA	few	TGTGCCAGTAGTAGTAGAGGGTACTATGGCTACACCTTC	CASSSRGYYGYTF
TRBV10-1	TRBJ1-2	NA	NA	TGCGCCAGCAGGGGCCTAGGGGGACTATTCAGTAGGGGCCTTGGCTACACCTTC	CASRGLGGLFSRGLGYTF
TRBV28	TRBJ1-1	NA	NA	TGTGCCAGCAGTTCGGACCAGGGGTTTAACACTGAAGCTTTCTTT	CASSSDQGFNTEAFF